The 27 T cell receptor beta chains presented below share a single source sample, sequenced in a study of blood T cell repertoires in COVID-19. TCRdb's copy holds only in-frame clones and misses some; the assay was immunoSEQ multiplex PCR. Of about 180,000 clones in the sample, approximately 88% were seen once. Sample: peripheral blood. The source of these receptors is a woman between 50 and 59 years old with acute or convalescent COVID-19.

This clone was detected only a few times. DNA for the CDR3: TGTGCCAGCAGCTTACAGGGGGGAGGGGAGCTGTTTTTT. Residues: CASSLQGGGELFF. V is TRBV12-3 or TRBV12-4 and J is TRBJ2-2; TRBD1 matches 8 bases. Losses at the gene ends were 6 bases for V and 8 bases for J; bases not matched to a gene: 5. CDR3 length equals 13 residues.

V gene TRBV6-5 combines with J gene TRBJ1-1; 10 bases match TRBD1. Per germline, CDR1 MNHEY and CDR2 SVGAGI. The CDR3 has 13 amino acids. V gave up 10 bases and J gave up 11 bases; unmatched junction bases: 13. The CDR3, as DNA: TGTGCCACCGGACAGGGGGATTTCTTCGTGGCTTTCTTT. This sequence encodes CATGQGDFFVAFF.

V and J are TRBV6-5 and TRBJ2-7; the D gene is possibly TRBD2 (6 bases). The germline gives CDR1 MNHEY, CDR2 SVGAGI. The CDR3 is 16 amino acids. The ends were cut back, 3 bases at V and 7 bases at J, with 22 bases in the middle. DNA for the CDR3: TGTGCCAGCAGTTATGGGGGGACGGGGAAAAGCTTAGAGCAGTACTTC. Protein sequence: CASSYGGTGKSLEQYF.

This clone was recorded once. V is TRBV16 and J is TRBJ1-4; D not certain. The V and J ends lost 7 bases and 6 bases respectively, with 12 bases between them. Germline CDR1 reads KGHSY; CDR2 reads FQNENV. The CDR3 sequence is 13 residues long. The CDR3 spells CASTPSRDEKLFF. In DNA form, the CDR3 reads TGTGCCAGCACCCCTTCGAGGGATGAAAAACTGTTTTTT. Supplemented by reference TRBV16 and TRBJ1-4, the full variable domain reads GEEVAQTPKHLVRGEGQKAKLYCAPIKGHSYVFWYQQVLKNEFKFLISFQNENVFDETGMPKERFSAKCLPNSPCSLEIQATKLEDSAVYFCASTPSRDEKLFFGSGTQLSVL.

The chain has TRBV7-2 and TRBJ2-7; TRBD2 matches at 8 bases. The germline gives CDR1 SGHTA, CDR2 FQGNSA. CDR3 size: 13 residues. With 4 bases clipped from V and 3 bases from J, the junction kept 2 bases outside the gene matches. The CDR3: CASSSGTSYEQYF. CDR3 DNA: TGTGCCAGCAGCTCCGGGACTAGCTACGAGCAGTACTTC.

The J gene is TRBJ2-2, the V gene TRBV5-4; tentative D call: TRBD2 (7 bases). CDR1 and CDR2 from the germline V gene are SGHNT and YYREEE (reference sequence). The CDR3 spans 17 residues. V shed 3 bases and J shed 0 bases, with 15 bases lying between them. Written as DNA, the CDR3 is TGTGCCAGCAGCTCCGGGGGGCGGCCCGCGAACACCGGGGAGCTGTTTTTT. Amino acids: CASSSGGRPANTGELFF.

This chain joins TRBV30 and TRBJ1-5, with D perhaps TRBD1 (6 bases). The ends were cut back, 0 bases at V and 0 bases at J, with 9 bases in the middle. This CDR3 comprises 15 residues. Germline loops: CDR1 GTSNPN, CDR2 SVGIG (reference sequence). This CDR3 reads CAWSVTGISNQPQHF. CDR3 in DNA: TGTGCCTGGAGTGTCACAGGGATTAGCAATCAGCCCCAGCATTTT.

V and J are TRBV9 and TRBJ2-3; TRBD2 matches at 12 bases. Germline values: CDR1 SGDLS, CDR2 YYNGEE. The CDR3 runs to 16 residues. Unmatched junction bases numbered 6, after V lost 3 bases and J lost 4 bases. DNA of the CDR3: TGTGCCAGCAGCGATCTGACTAGCGGGGGTTCAGATACGCAGTATTTT. Its translation: CASSDLTSGGSDTQYF.

The chain links TRBV7-2 to TRBJ1-6; weak D call: TRBD1 (6 bases). Trimming shortened V by 5 bases and J by 7 bases, and 15 bases separated the two germline ends. The CDR3 runs 15 residues. Germline-derived CDR1 and CDR2 are SGHTA and FQGNSA. DNA of the CDR3: TGTGCCAGCAGCCGCCGGGAGGGGGACAATTCACCCCTCCACTTT. This gives the protein CASSRREGDNSPLHF.

The rearrangement links TRBV30 to TRBJ2-1, with D perhaps matching TRBD2 (5 bases). The germline gives CDR1 GTSNPN, CDR2 SVGIG (reference sequence). The CDR3 spans 11 residues. Trimming took 2 bases from V and 12 from J, leaving 11 bases between them. The CDR3: CAWSYRDRQFF. DNA for the CDR3: TGTGCCTGGAGTTACCGGGATAGGCAGTTCTTC.

The V call is TRBV29-1, the J call TRBJ2-1, with D perhaps TRBD2 (5 bases). Germline values: CDR1 SQVTM, CDR2 ANQGSEA. Trimming shortened V by 8 bases and J by 5 bases, and 22 bases separated the two germline ends. The CDR3 totals 15 residues. This CDR3 is CSLTHTATGNNEQFF. Written as DNA, the CDR3 is TGCAGCCTAACCCATACGGCTACCGGGAACAATGAGCAGTTCTTC.

This sequence joins TRBV5-4 and TRBJ2-7; 14 bases agree with TRBD2. This CDR3 spans 14 amino acids. The V and J ends lost 2 bases and 6 bases, in that order; junction bases with no gene match: 1. Germline-derived CDR1 and CDR2 are SGHNT and YYREEE (reference sequence). In DNA form, the CDR3 reads TGTGCCAGCAGCTTAGGGACTAGCGGGAGCGAGCAGTACTTC. Translating gives CASSLGTSGSEQYF.

The gene calls are TRBV9 and TRBJ2-2, with TRBD2 identical over 12 bases. Looked up from germline, CDR1 is SGDLS and CDR2 is YYNGEE. J lost 4 bases, V lost 0 bases, and 4 bases had no gene match. The CDR3 is 17 residues long. In nucleotides, the CDR3 is TGTGCCAGCAGCGTAGCACCTAGCGGGGGGGCCACCGGGGAGCTGTTTTTT. This gives the protein CASSVAPSGGATGELFF. The full variable domain, with the rest looked up from reference TRBV9 and TRBJ2-2, is DSGVTQTPKHLITATGQRVTLRCSPRSGDLSVYWYQQSLDQGLQFLIQYYNGEERAKGNILERFSAQQFPDLHSELNLSSLELGDSALYFCASSVAPSGGATGELFFGEGSRLTVL.

The V gene is TRBV15, the J gene TRBJ1-1; 9 bases match TRBD1. The CDR3 is made up of 14 amino acids. The germline V gene has CDR1 LNHNV and CDR2 YYDKDF (reference sequence). With 1 base clipped from V and 4 bases from J, the junction kept 1 base outside the gene matches. CDR3 residues: CATSRVTGGTEAFF. The CDR3 region has the DNA TGTGCCACCAGCAGAGTGACAGGGGGCACTGAAGCTTTCTTT.

The J gene is TRBJ2-1, the V gene TRBV5-1, with 7 bases aligning to TRBD2. V lost 4 bases to trimming and J lost 0 bases; unmatched junction nucleotides: 4. The germline V gene has CDR1 SGHRS and CDR2 YFSETQ. The CDR3 sequence is 15 residues long. The CDR3 spells CASSPSSGSYNEQFF. The CDR3 DNA reads as TGCGCCAGCAGCCCCTCTAGCGGCTCCTACAATGAGCAGTTCTTC. Looking up the rest from reference TRBV5-1 and TRBJ2-1 gives the full variable domain: KAGVTQTPRYLIKTRGQQVTLSCSPISGHRSVSWYQQTPGQGLQFLFEYFSETQRNKGNFPGRFSGRQFSNSRSEMNVSTLELGDSALYLCASSPSSGSYNEQFFGPGTRLTVL.

This chain links TRBV27 with TRBJ2-3, with D perhaps matching TRBD1 (5 bases). The V gene's germline CDR1 is MNHEY and CDR2 SMNVEV (reference sequence). The germline V and J ends were trimmed by 1 base and 1 base, with 12 bases remaining between them. There are 16 residues in the CDR3. The CDR3 sequence: CASSLYGATGTDTQYF. The DNA for the CDR3 is TGTGCCAGCAGTTTATATGGGGCCACGGGCACAGATACGCAGTATTTT.

There are a few counts of this clone. The chain carries TRBV6-5 and TRBJ1-5, with 8 positions matching TRBD1. The CDR3 covers 14 residues. Germline V CDR1 and CDR2: MNHEY, SVGAGI. After removal of 8 bases from V and 4 bases from J, the junction contained 7 bases not matched to a gene. In nucleotides, the CDR3 is TGTGCCAGCCGAACGGGACAGGTAAATCAGCCCCAGCATTTT. Residues: CASRTGQVNQPQHF.

V is TRBV19 and J is TRBJ1-1; TRBD1 matches at 10 bases. V dropped 6 bases and J dropped 0; count of bases not matched to a gene: 7. This CDR3 is 16 amino acids long. Germline V gene sequence: CDR1 LNHDA, CDR2 SQIVND (reference sequence). The DNA of the CDR3 is TGTGCCAGTAGCCCTACGGGACAGGGGATGAACACTGAAGCTTTCTTT. This gives the protein CASSPTGQGMNTEAFF. The full variable domain, in which reference TRBV19 and TRBJ1-1 provide the parts outside the CDR3, is DGGITQSPKYLFRKEGQNVTLSCEQNLNHDAMYWYRQDPGQGLRLIYYSQIVNDFQKGDIAEGYSVSREKKESFPLTVTSAQKNPTAFYLCASSPTGQGMNTEAFFGQGTRLTVV.

This clone has a handful of counts. The chain joins TRBV5-1 to TRBJ1-1; perhaps TRBD1 as D (6 bases). Trimming cost V 5 bases and J 1 base, with 15 bases left between them. Germline V lookup: CDR1 SGHRS, CDR2 YFSETQ. This CDR3 spans 15 amino acids. Written as DNA, the CDR3 is TGCGCCAGCAGAGGGTTACTGACAGGGAACACTGAAGCTTTCTTT. Protein product: CASRGLLTGNTEAFF. Variable domain in full (rest from reference TRBV5-1 and TRBJ1-1): KAGVTQTPRYLIKTRGQQVTLSCSPISGHRSVSWYQQTPGQGLQFLFEYFSETQRNKGNFPGRFSGRQFSNSRSEMNVSTLELGDSALYLCASRGLLTGNTEAFFGQGTRLTVV.

This chain connects TRBV5-1 to TRBJ2-3; 10 bases match TRBD2. CDR3 size: 16 residues. Germline loops: CDR1 SGHRS, CDR2 YFSETQ. V was pared by 0 bases and J by 6 bases, with 7 bases of the junction left unmatched. The CDR3 sequence is CASSLVASGGFDTQYF. CDR3 DNA sequence: TGCGCCAGCAGCTTGGTGGCTAGCGGGGGCTTCGATACGCAGTATTTT.

This chain uses TRBV7-2 with TRBJ2-1, with D perhaps matching TRBD1 (5 bases). Between the trimmed V and J ends, which lost 2 bases and 12 bases, there was a span of 14 bases. The CDR3 consists of 13 residues. Looked up from germline, CDR1 is SGHTA and CDR2 is FQGNSA. CDR3 in amino acids: CASSLLGVGWQFF. CDR3 DNA: TGTGCCAGCAGCTTATTAGGGGTAGGGTGGCAGTTCTTC.

This clone is a singleton in its sample. The J gene is TRBJ2-3, the V gene TRBV2; tentative D call: TRBD2 (7 bases). Germline V gives CDR1 SNHLY, CDR2 FYNNEI. The CDR3 is 14 residues long. V was shortened by 6 bases and J by 3 bases, with 13 bases between the two germline ends. CDR3 nucleotides: TGTGCCAGCAGCTCGAGGGGGGGGACAGATACGCAGTATTTT. Protein sequence: CASSSRGGTDTQYF.

The V gene is TRBV11-2, the J gene TRBJ2-1; 10 nucleotides line up with TRBD2. Germline V gene lookup returns CDR1 SGHAT and CDR2 FQNNGV. The ends lost 5 bases at V and 14 bases at J; junction bases unmatched: 9. The CDR3 length is 13 residues. CDR3 residues: CASSKLLAGWEFF. Written as DNA, the CDR3 is TGTGCCAGCAGCAAGTTACTAGCGGGATGGGAGTTCTTC.

The rearrangement links TRBV10-2 to TRBJ2-3, with TRBD1 identical over 7 bases. The CDR3 has 15 amino acids. V was clipped by 2 bases and J by 2 bases; unmatched bases: 4. The germline V gene encodes CDR1 WSHSY and CDR2 SAAADI. The CDR3 bases are TGCGCCAGCAGTGAGCGGGACAGCCTCACAGATACGCAGTATTTT. This encodes CASSERDSLTDTQYF.

V usage is TRBV5-1 and J usage is TRBJ2-5; D is perhaps TRBD1 (5 bases). V dropped 0 bases and J dropped 5 bases, with 14 bases sitting between them. This CDR3 region has 15 residues. Germline assignment: CDR1 SGHRS and CDR2 YFSETQ. Here the CDR3 DNA reads TGCGCCAGCAGCTTGGTGGACAAAAAGAGGGAGACCCAGTACTTC. Translated, it gives CASSLVDKKRETQYF.

The chain links TRBV5-4 to TRBJ2-7; the match to TRBD1 covers 11 bases. V was pared by 0 bases and J by 4 bases, with 3 bases of the junction left unmatched. CDR3 length equals 15 residues. The V gene's germline CDR1 is SGHNT and CDR2 YYREEE (reference sequence). The CDR3 DNA follows: TGTGCCAGCAGCTTGGGGGGACAGGGGGAGTACGAGCAGTACTTC. This gives the protein CASSLGGQGEYEQYF.

The chain joins TRBV11-2 to TRBJ2-6, with TRBD2 matching 8 bases. Germline-derived CDR1 and CDR2 are SGHAT and FQNNGV. The length of the CDR3 is 17 residues. V lost 2 bases and J lost 7; bases outside the gene matches: 10. In DNA form, the CDR3 reads TGTGCCAGCAGCTTAAGGGCTAGCGGGCTGGGTGCCAACGTCCTGACTTTC. Translated, it gives CASSLRASGLGANVLTF.